One and the same sample provided the 17 T cell receptor beta chains below, sequenced in a study of blood T cell repertoires in COVID-19. Generated by immunoSEQ multiplex PCR, the TCRdb table keeps only in-frame clones and is missing some. The repertoire has about 160,000 clones, approximately 78% of them found once; the top ten carry 13% to 15%. The sample comprised peripheral blood. Receptors were obtained from a human donor with acute or convalescent COVID-19. The donor label of this sample is uncertain.

This chain connects TRBV18 to TRBJ2-3, with 9 bases lining up with TRBD1. This CDR3 region has 14 residues. Losses at the gene ends were 5 bases for V and 5 bases for J; bases not matched to a gene: 5. Germline CDR1 KGHSH, CDR2 LQKENI. The CDR3 loop is CASSSQGAGDTQYF. CDR3 coding DNA: TGTGCCAGCTCATCACAGGGGGCGGGAGATACGCAGTATTTT.

The chain joins TRBV6-1 to TRBJ2-5, with D maybe TRBD2 (5 bases). Germline V gene lookup returns CDR1 MNHNS and CDR2 SASEGT. Trimming took off 0 bases at V and 7 bases at J, with 6 bases between the two ends. This CDR3 region has 12 residues. The CDR3 region has the DNA TGTGCCAGCAGTGAAGCGGACTTGACCCAGTACTTC. Translation gives CASSEADLTQYF.

The gene calls are TRBV6-5 and TRBJ1-2; possible D gene TRBD1, 5 bases. The germline CDR1 and CDR2 sequences are MNHEY and SVGAGI. Trimming took off 8 bases at V and 8 bases at J, with 24 bases between the two ends. This CDR3 is 15 amino acids long. This CDR3 is CASHGAGRAPLGYTF. The CDR3 coding sequence is TGTGCCAGCCATGGGGCAGGAAGGGCCCCCTTGGGCTACACCTTC.

This chain uses TRBV7-2 with TRBJ2-1; 8 positions match TRBD2. The CDR3 consists of 18 residues. CDR1 is SGHTA, CDR2 FQGNSA, per germline. J lost 5 bases, V lost 1 base, and 13 bases had no gene match. The CDR3 spells CASSLGKAFRGGDNEQFF. The CDR3 DNA is TGTGCCAGCAGCTTAGGGAAAGCCTTCCGGGGGGGCGACAATGAGCAGTTCTTC. Drawing the rest from reference TRBV7-2 and TRBJ2-1, the complete variable domain is GAGVSQSPSNKVTEKGKDVELRCDPISGHTALYWYRQSLGQGLEFLIYFQGNSAPDKSGLPSDRFSAERTGGSVSTLTIQRTQQEDSAVYLCASSLGKAFRGGDNEQFFGPGTRLTVL.

V and J are TRBV7-2 and TRBJ2-7; weak D call: TRBD1 (6 bases). V lost 4 bases and J lost 3, with 16 bases in between. The CDR3 covers 15 residues. The germline V gene encodes CDR1 SGHTA and CDR2 FQGNSA. The CDR3 region has the DNA TGTGCCAGCAGCTCCTCCCCCCGGGACAACTACGAGCAGTACTTC. This sequence encodes CASSSSPRDNYEQYF.

The gene calls are TRBV4-2 and TRBJ2-7; 7 bases fit TRBD2. Looked up from germline, CDR1 is LGHNA and CDR2 is YNFKEQ. V was pared by 1 base and J by 1 base, with 4 bases of the junction left unmatched. CDR3 length: 15 residues. The CDR3 protein is CASSQAPSGSYEQYF. CDR3 coding DNA: TGTGCCAGCAGCCAAGCCCCTAGCGGATCCTACGAGCAGTACTTC.

The chain carries TRBV6-5 and TRBJ2-7; a weak D match, TRBD2 (6 bases). Trimming took off 5 bases at V and 9 bases at J, with 17 bases between the two ends. Germline values: CDR1 MNHEY, CDR2 SVGAGI. The CDR3 sequence is 13 residues long. The CDR3 DNA is TGTGCCAGCAGTCCATCCGGGGAGGTAGGGCAGTACTTC. As protein: CASSPSGEVGQYF.

This clone was seen a handful of times. This chain joins TRBV7-9 and TRBJ2-7; 8 nucleotides match TRBD1. Trimming took 8 bases from V and 2 from J; bases not matched to a gene: 5. The CDR3 length is 13 residues. The germline V gene has CDR1 SEHNR and CDR2 FQNEAQ (reference sequence). CDR3 nucleotide sequence: TGTGCCAGCGGAACAGGGGGAGCCTACGAGCAGTACTTC. As protein: CASGTGGAYEQYF.

The V call is TRBV18, the J call TRBJ1-5; 7 nucleotides match TRBD1. The junction had 6 bases not matched to a gene; V was cut back by 5 bases and J by 5 bases. From germline, CDR1 is KGHSH and CDR2 LQKENI. The CDR3 is 14 residues long. As DNA, the CDR3 is TGTGCCAGCTCATCCGACAGGGCGCATCAGCCCCAGCATTTT. This encodes CASSSDRAHQPQHF.

This clone occurred a few times. Additional DNA sequences in this sample encode the identical CDR3. CDR3 DNA: TGTGCCTGGAGCCCAGGGTCTAATGAAAAACTGTTTTTT. Amino acid sequence: CAWSPGSNEKLFF. This chain uses TRBV30 with TRBJ1-4; maybe TRBD1 (5 bases). The CDR3 has 13 amino acids. Germline V lookup: CDR1 GTSNPN, CDR2 SVGIG (reference sequence). V dropped 3 bases and J dropped 3 bases, with 8 bases sitting between them. The full variable domain, rest sourced from reference TRBV30 and TRBJ1-4, is SQTIHQWPATLVQPVGSPLSLECTVEGTSNPNLYWYRQAAGRGLQLLFYSVGIGQISSEVPQNLSASRPQDRQFILSSKKLLLSDSGFYLCAWSPGSNEKLFFGSGTQLSVL.

This rearrangement joins TRBV15 to TRBJ2-7; 11 positions match TRBD1. V shed 3 bases and J 3 bases; nucleotides not matched to a gene: 7. Germline CDR1 reads LNHNV; CDR2 reads YYDKDF (reference sequence). This CDR3 region has 16 residues. For the CDR3, the DNA is TGTGCCACCAGCAGGCTAGGGACAGGGGGAAGCTACGAGCAGTACTTC. Amino acid sequence: CATSRLGTGGSYEQYF.

CDR3 sequence: CASSPNPTGVTVSTNEKLFF. The CDR3 DNA sequence: TGTGCCAGCAGTCCAAACCCAACAGGGGTGACGGTTTCGACTAATGAAAAACTGTTTTTT. The V gene is TRBV7-8, the J gene TRBJ1-4; 7 positions agree with TRBD1. After removal of 6 bases from V and 2 bases from J, the junction contained 21 bases not matched to a gene. Per germline, CDR1 SGHVS and CDR2 FQNEAQ. The CDR3 runs to 20 residues.

The V and J genes are TRBV7-8 and TRBJ1-1; D remains unclear. Germline V gene lookup returns CDR1 SGHVS and CDR2 FQNEAQ. The V end lost 4 bases, the J end lost 6 bases, and 15 bases lay between the germline ends. The length of the CDR3 is 14 residues. The CDR3 protein is CASSSVRGGAEAFF. Here the CDR3 DNA reads TGTGCCAGCAGCTCGGTACGAGGAGGAGCTGAAGCTTTCTTT.

This clone was picked up a small number of times. The V call is TRBV7-9, the J call TRBJ1-5, with D unclear. Trimming left V 5 bases short and J 9 bases short, with 14 bases between. CDR1 is SEHNR and CDR2 is FQNEAQ in the germline V gene (reference sequence). The CDR3 consists of 13 residues. CDR3 sequence: CASSPLEGGPQHF. The CDR3 nucleotides are TGTGCCAGCAGCCCCCTTGAGGGTGGGCCCCAGCATTTT. The complete variable domain, with remaining parts taken from reference TRBV7-9 and TRBJ1-5, reads DTGVSQNPRHKITKRGQNVTFRCDPISEHNRLYWYRQTLGQGPEFLTYFQNEAQLEKSRLLSDRFSAERPKGSFSTLEIQRTEQGDSAMYLCASSPLEGGPQHFGDGTRLSIL.

The chain couples TRBV10-3 to TRBJ2-7; the match to TRBD1 covers 10 bases. CDR1 ENHRY and CDR2 SYGVKD come from the germline V gene. CDR3 length equals 14 residues. After removal of 6 bases from V and 0 bases from J, the junction contained 2 bases not matched to a gene. CDR3 DNA: TGTGCCATCAGGCGGGACAGGGGCTCCTACGAGCAGTACTTC. Translation: CAIRRDRGSYEQYF.

In this sample, this clone turned up once. This chain uses TRBV7-2 with TRBJ2-5; 7 nucleotides agree with TRBD2. This CDR3 is built from 15 residues. Germline V gene sequence: CDR1 SGHTA, CDR2 FQGNSA. Germline trimming cut 5 bases from V and 4 bases from J; bases unmatched to any gene: 10. Here the CDR3 reads CASSRGETTGETQYF. The CDR3 DNA reads as TGTGCCAGCAGCCGGGGGGAGACCACCGGAGAGACCCAGTACTTC.

The chain has TRBV5-1 and TRBJ1-1; 9 nucleotides agree with TRBD1. The ends lost 4 bases at V and 1 base at J; junction bases unmatched: 5. Germline V gene lookup returns CDR1 SGHRS and CDR2 YFSETQ. The CDR3 covers 15 residues. Written as DNA, the CDR3 is TGCGCCAGCAGCCCACAGGGGGCTGGGAACACTGAAGCTTTCTTT. Translating it yields CASSPQGAGNTEAFF.